This T cell receptor beta chain was observed in a study of beta chain features in type 1 diabetes. Across the whole study: The patients were much like the healthy donors in age, gender and cell yields.

The ends were cut back, 1 base at V and 7 bases at J, with 11 bases in the middle. CDR3 length: 13 residues. Germline CDR1 SGHNT, CDR2 YENEEA. The purity of all sorted populations exceeded 95%. This clone showed up just a few times. Expressed TCRB transcripts were sequenced, since all the RNA that had been isolated was reverse transcribed. Method: immunoSEQ multiplex PCR; TCRdb's copy keeps in-frame clones and lacks some. The top ten clones hold 0.017% of a sample with about 360,000 clones, around an eighth of them seen once. This clonotype originated in a man younger than 30 in good health. This chain connects TRBV11-3 to TRBJ2-7; TRBD2 is a possible D gene (5 bases). Sequencing input: naive CD4+ T cells from blood. The CDR3 nucleotides are TGTGCCAGCAGCTTAGCAGATCGGGAAGAGCAGTACTTC. This gives the protein CASSLADREEQYF.